Below are 20 T cell receptor beta chains sequenced from a single sample in a study of cytomegalovirus exposure and HLA in healthy donors. A multiplex PCR was run with 60 Vbeta primers and 13 Jbeta primers. The table came from immunoSEQ multiplex PCR; TCRdb's copy has only in-frame clones and leaves some out. This table has 150,000 to 200,000 clones, more than 75% appearing once. Material for sequencing was PBMCs. The receptor source for this set is a woman aged 18-29 years in good health and CMV-seronegative.

V is TRBV28 and J is TRBJ1-4, with 9 bases fitting TRBD1. The germline gives CDR1 MDHEN, CDR2 SYDVKM. Trimming at V came to 6 bases and at J to 5 bases, leaving 4 bases not matched to a gene. This CDR3 is built from 14 residues. CDR3 loop: CASSPGQGNEKLFF. CDR3 in DNA: TGTGCCAGCAGCCCGGGACAGGGAAATGAAAAACTGTTTTTT.

This clone was seen a single time. V gene TRBV12-2 combines with J gene TRBJ1-5; TRBD1, the D gene given by the table, was not confirmed from the DNA. TRBV12-2 is recorded as a pseudogene. The CDR3 runs to 17 residues. The CDR3 loop reads CASRLRAKGLSNQPQHF. In nucleotides, the CDR3 is TGTGCAAGTCGCTTAAGGGCCAAGGGGTTGAGCAATCAGCCCCAGCATTTT.

The rearrangement joins TRBV9 to TRBJ2-1, with D possibly matching TRBD2 (5 bases). CDR3 size: 16 residues. Germline V gene data show CDR1 as SGDLS and CDR2 as YYNGEE. V was clipped by 0 bases and J by 4 bases, with 14 bases between them. Here the CDR3 reads CASSVGGGGPYNEQFF. CDR3 coding DNA: TGTGCCAGCAGCGTAGGAGGTGGAGGCCCGTACAATGAGCAGTTCTTC.

The chain has TRBV28 and TRBJ1-1, with TRBD1 identical over 9 bases. V dropped 6 bases and J dropped 5; count of bases not matched to a gene: 7. Germline V CDR1 and CDR2: MDHEN, SYDVKM. The CDR3 extends over 14 amino acids. The CDR3 reads CASSPGQGKTEAFF. The CDR3, as DNA: TGTGCCAGCAGCCCGGGACAGGGAAAAACTGAAGCTTTCTTT. Full variable domain (missing parts from reference TRBV28 and TRBJ1-1): DVKVTQSSRYLVKRTGEKVFLECVQDMDHENMFWYRQDPGLGLRLIYFSYDVKMKEKGDIPEGYSVSREKKERFSLILESASTNQTSMYLCASSPGQGKTEAFFGQGTRLTVV.

The chain joins TRBV7-2 to TRBJ2-1; perhaps TRBD1 as D (5 bases). This CDR3 is built from 15 residues. V was trimmed by 1 base and J by 6 bases, leaving 13 bases between them. CDR1 is SGHTA, CDR2 FQGNSA, per germline. The CDR3 here is CASSLVTTVSNEQFF. The DNA of the CDR3 is TGTGCCAGCAGCTTAGTGACGACAGTCAGCAATGAGCAGTTCTTC.

The chain uses TRBV5-1 and TRBJ2-1; TRBD2 might be the D (6 bases). The germline V gene encodes CDR1 SGHRS and CDR2 YFSETQ. CDR3 length: 16 amino acids. V was shortened by 4 bases and J by 1 base, with 15 bases between the two germline ends. The CDR3, as DNA: TGCGCCAGCAGCGCGGAGGGGCGGAGATCCTACAATGAGCAGTTCTTC. Its protein is CASSAEGRRSYNEQFF.

The chain is built from TRBV18 and TRBJ1-5, with 7 bases aligning to TRBD1. Germline V gene sequence: CDR1 KGHSH, CDR2 LQKENI. The CDR3 is 13 amino acids. Trimming at V came to 6 bases and at J to 7 bases, leaving 6 bases not matched to a gene. The CDR3, as DNA: TGTGCCAGCTCTCCGGACAGGTCGCAGCCCCAGCATTTT. Residues: CASSPDRSQPQHF.

J is TRBJ1-1 and V is TRBV27; D ambiguous. V was shortened by 6 bases and J by 3 bases, with 8 bases between the two germline ends. The CDR3 consists of 12 residues. Germline CDR1 is MNHEY and CDR2 is SMNVEV (reference sequence). This chain's CDR3 is CASRGQDTEAFF. CDR3 coding DNA: TGTGCCAGCAGAGGTCAGGACACTGAAGCTTTCTTT.

The chain combines TRBV29-1 with TRBJ2-7, with 8 bases aligning to TRBD1. This CDR3 region has 13 residues. Losses at the gene ends were 3 bases for V and 5 bases for J; bases not matched to a gene: 6. Per the germline V gene, CDR1 is SQVTM and CDR2 is ANQGSEA. As DNA, the CDR3 is TGCAGCGTTGATCAGGGGGCGCGGAACGAGCAGTACTTC. The encoded protein is CSVDQGARNEQYF.

The CDR3 here is CASSSTGEGHNEQFF. The DNA for the CDR3 is TGCGCCAGCAGCTCGACAGGGGAGGGACACAATGAGCAGTTCTTC. The V and J genes are TRBV5-1 and TRBJ2-1; possible D gene TRBD1, 8 bases. Germline CDR1 and CDR2: SGHRS and YFSETQ. This CDR3 spans 15 amino acids. The germline V and J ends were trimmed by 3 bases and 5 bases, with 15 bases remaining between them.

The CDR3 spells CATEGLAAEQYF. DNA for the CDR3: TGTGCCACCGAGGGACTAGCGGCCGAGCAGTACTTC. The rearrangement uses TRBV15 and TRBJ2-7; 11 nucleotides align to TRBD2. V gave up 8 bases and J gave up 6 bases; unmatched junction bases: 3. Per the germline V gene, CDR1 is LNHNV and CDR2 is YYDKDF (reference sequence). The CDR3 runs 12 residues.

V gene TRBV6-1 combines with J gene TRBJ2-7; D is unclear. Germline V gives CDR1 MNHNS, CDR2 SASEGT. The CDR3 is 11 residues long. Deletions cut 1 base from V and 7 bases from J, with 5 bases between. The DNA of the CDR3 is TGTGCCAGCAGTGAAGTCAGGGAGCAGTACTTC. Translation gives CASSEVREQYF.

The chain employs TRBV5-1 and TRBJ2-7; 7 bases align to TRBD2. After removal of 2 bases from V and 0 bases from J, the junction contained 8 bases not matched to a gene. Germline CDR1 SGHRS, CDR2 YFSETQ. CDR3 size: 16 residues. CDR3 sequence: CASSFGGTGSSYEQYF. CDR3 nucleotide sequence: TGCGCCAGCAGCTTCGGGGGGACGGGGAGCTCCTACGAGCAGTACTTC.

Worth noting for this clone: A junction boundary mismatches the germline segment, possibly from a read error. The chain couples TRBV6-1 to TRBJ1-1; TRBD1 matches at 8 bases. This CDR3 has 15 amino acids. CDR1 and CDR2 (germline): MNHNS, SASEGT. The DNA for the CDR3 is TGTGCCGGCAGTGAATTACTTTCGGACAGGGCTGAAGCTTTCTTT. It specifies CAGSELLSDRAEAFF.

The chain is built from TRBV7-9 and TRBJ2-1; weak D call: TRBD1 (6 bases). Germline-derived CDR1 and CDR2 are SEHNR and FQNEAQ (reference sequence). Trimming left V 1 base short and J 7 bases short, with 8 bases between. There are 13 residues in the CDR3. CDR3 DNA: TGTGCCAGCAGCTTAGGGGGGCCGAATGAGCAGTTCTTC. This gives the protein CASSLGGPNEQFF.

A word on this clone: In the same sample, other DNA sequences code for this CDR3. The rearrangement uses TRBV29-1 and TRBJ1-1, with D maybe TRBD1 (6 bases). This CDR3 is 14 amino acids long. The germline V gene has CDR1 SQVTM and CDR2 ANQGSEA. Trimming cost V 2 bases and J 4 bases, with 14 bases left between them. This CDR3 is CSVELRQAVTEAFF. DNA of the CDR3: TGCAGCGTTGAATTGAGACAGGCGGTCACTGAAGCTTTCTTT.

V is TRBV4-1 and J is TRBJ1-1; 7 bases agree with TRBD1. The CDR3 loop spans 13 amino acids. The germline V gene encodes CDR1 MGHRA and CDR2 YSYEKL. The J segment lost 3 bases and the V segment lost 3 bases, leaving 1 base of the junction unmatched. Written as DNA, the CDR3 is TGCGCCAGCAGCCAGCAGGGGGACACTGAAGCTTTCTTT. It yields the protein CASSQQGDTEAFF.

Here the CDR3 reads CASSLQGSDTQYF. The CDR3 DNA follows: TGTGCCAGCAGCCTCCAGGGGTCAGATACGCAGTATTTT. The V and J genes are TRBV11-2 and TRBJ2-3; perhaps TRBD1 as D (6 bases). The germline V and J ends were trimmed by 5 bases and 4 bases, with 10 bases remaining between them. CDR3 size: 13 residues. Germline V gene data show CDR1 as SGHAT and CDR2 as FQNNGV.

This chain links TRBV5-1 with TRBJ2-2; 8 bases map to TRBD1. Germline CDR1 is SGHRS and CDR2 is YFSETQ. This CDR3 has 14 residues. Trimming at V came to 5 bases and at J to 1 base, leaving 1 base not matched to a gene. The CDR3 protein is CASRGTGNTGELFF. The DNA for the CDR3 is TGCGCCAGCAGAGGGACAGGGAACACCGGGGAGCTGTTTTTT.

This rearrangement joins TRBV19 to TRBJ2-3, with 7 bases fitting TRBD2. Germline V gene lookup returns CDR1 LNHDA and CDR2 SQIVND (reference sequence). V was clipped by 7 bases and J by 3 bases; unmatched bases: 7. The CDR3 is 14 residues long. The CDR3 loop is CASTRTSLTDTQYF. The CDR3 DNA is TGTGCCAGTACCCGGACTAGTCTTACAGATACGCAGTATTTT.